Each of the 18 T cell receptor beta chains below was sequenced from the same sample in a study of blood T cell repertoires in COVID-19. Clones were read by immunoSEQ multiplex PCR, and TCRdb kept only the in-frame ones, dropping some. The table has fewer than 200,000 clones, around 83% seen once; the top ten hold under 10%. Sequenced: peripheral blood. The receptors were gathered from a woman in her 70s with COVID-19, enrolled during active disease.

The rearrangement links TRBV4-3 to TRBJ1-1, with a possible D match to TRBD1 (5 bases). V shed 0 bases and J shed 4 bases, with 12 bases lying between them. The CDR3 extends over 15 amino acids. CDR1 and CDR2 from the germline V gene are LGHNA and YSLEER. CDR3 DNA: TGCGCCAGCAGCCAAGATCGGGGGGGAGGCACTGAAGCTTTCTTT. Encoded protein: CASSQDRGGGTEAFF.

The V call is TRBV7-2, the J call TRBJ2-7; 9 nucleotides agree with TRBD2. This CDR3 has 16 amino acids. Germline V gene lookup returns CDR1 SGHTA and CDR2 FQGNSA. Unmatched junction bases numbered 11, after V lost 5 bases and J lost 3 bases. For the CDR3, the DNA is TGTGCCAGCAGCGTTGCGAGTAGCGGGAGTGTCTACGAGCAGTACTTC. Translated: CASSVASSGSVYEQYF.

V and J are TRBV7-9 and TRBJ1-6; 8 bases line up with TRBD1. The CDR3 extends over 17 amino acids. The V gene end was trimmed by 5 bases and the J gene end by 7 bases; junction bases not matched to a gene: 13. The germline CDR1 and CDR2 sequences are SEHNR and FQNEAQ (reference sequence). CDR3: CASSLSPGQDVNSPLHF. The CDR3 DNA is TGTGCCAGCAGCCTATCACCGGGACAGGATGTGAATTCACCCCTCCACTTT.

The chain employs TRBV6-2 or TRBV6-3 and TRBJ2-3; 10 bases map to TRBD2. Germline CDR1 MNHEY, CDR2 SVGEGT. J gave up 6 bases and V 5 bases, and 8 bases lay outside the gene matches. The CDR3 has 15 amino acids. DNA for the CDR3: TGTGCCAGCAGTATGGGGCTAGCGGGAGCGGATACGCAGTATTTT. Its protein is CASSMGLAGADTQYF.

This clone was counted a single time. This CDR3 is CASSISALVSGANVLTF. The CDR3 DNA sequence: TGTGCCAGTAGTATATCAGCGCTCGTATCTGGGGCCAACGTCCTGACTTTC. V and J are TRBV19 and TRBJ2-6, with no clear D. Germline CDR1 and CDR2: LNHDA and SQIVND (reference sequence). The CDR3 runs to 17 residues. Trimming pared 2 bases from V and 1 base from J, leaving 12 bases between.

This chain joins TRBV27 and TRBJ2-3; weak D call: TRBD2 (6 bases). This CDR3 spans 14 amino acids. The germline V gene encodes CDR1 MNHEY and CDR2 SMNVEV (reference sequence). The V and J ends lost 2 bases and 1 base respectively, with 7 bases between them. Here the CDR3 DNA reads TGTGCCAGCAGTTTACAGCGGGGCACAGATACGCAGTATTTT. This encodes CASSLQRGTDTQYF.

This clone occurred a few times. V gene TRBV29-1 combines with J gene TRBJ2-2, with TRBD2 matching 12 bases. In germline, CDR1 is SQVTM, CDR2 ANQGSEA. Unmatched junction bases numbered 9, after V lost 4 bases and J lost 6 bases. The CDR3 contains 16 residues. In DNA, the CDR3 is TGCAGCGTTGGGGCTAGCGGGAGGGCCCGGGCCGGGGAGCTGTTTTTT. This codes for CSVGASGRARAGELFF.

Here the CDR3 reads CASVRTGSYEQYF. As DNA, the CDR3 is TGTGCCAGCGTGAGGACAGGGTCCTACGAGCAGTACTTC. The rearrangement uses TRBV6-5 and TRBJ2-7; 8 bases fit TRBD1. The trim removed 8 bases at V and 1 base at J, leaving 4 bases unmatched. The CDR3 loop spans 13 amino acids. Germline values: CDR1 MNHEY, CDR2 SVGAGI.

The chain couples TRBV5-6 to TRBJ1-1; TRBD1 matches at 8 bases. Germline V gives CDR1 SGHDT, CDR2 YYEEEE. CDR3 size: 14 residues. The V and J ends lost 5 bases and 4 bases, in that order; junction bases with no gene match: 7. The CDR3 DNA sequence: TGTGCCAGCAGTTTCGGACAGGGTGGCACTGAAGCTTTCTTT. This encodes CASSFGQGGTEAFF.

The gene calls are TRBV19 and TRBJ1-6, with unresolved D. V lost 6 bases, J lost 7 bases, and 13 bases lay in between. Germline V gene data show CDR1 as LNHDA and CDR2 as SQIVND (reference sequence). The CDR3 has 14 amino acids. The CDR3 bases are TGTGCCAGTAGCACGGGCAGCGGGAATTCACCCCTCCACTTT. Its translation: CASSTGSGNSPLHF.

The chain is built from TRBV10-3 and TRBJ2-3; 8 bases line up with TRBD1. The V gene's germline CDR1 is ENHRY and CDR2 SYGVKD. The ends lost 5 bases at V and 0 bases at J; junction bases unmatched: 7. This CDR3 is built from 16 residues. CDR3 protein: CAISTGQALSTDTQYF. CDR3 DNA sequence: TGTGCCATCAGTACGGGACAGGCCCTTAGCACAGATACGCAGTATTTT.

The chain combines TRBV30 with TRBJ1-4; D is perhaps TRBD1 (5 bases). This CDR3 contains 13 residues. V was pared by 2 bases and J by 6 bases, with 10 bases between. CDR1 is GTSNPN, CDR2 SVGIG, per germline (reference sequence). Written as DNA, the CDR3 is TGTGCCTGGAGTCCGGGGACTTATGAAAAACTGTTTTTT. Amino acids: CAWSPGTYEKLFF.

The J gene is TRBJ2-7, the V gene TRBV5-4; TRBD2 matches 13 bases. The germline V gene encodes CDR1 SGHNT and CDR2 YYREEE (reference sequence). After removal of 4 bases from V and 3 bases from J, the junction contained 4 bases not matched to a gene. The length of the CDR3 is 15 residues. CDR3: CASSRGTSGNYEQYF. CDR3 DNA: TGTGCCAGCAGCCGTGGGACTAGCGGGAACTACGAGCAGTACTTC.

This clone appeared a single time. CDR3 protein: CASSETGYQETQYF. The CDR3 bases are TGTGCCAGCAGTGAAACAGGGTACCAAGAGACCCAGTACTTC. The chain employs TRBV25-1 and TRBJ2-5; a weak D match, TRBD1 (6 bases). Deletions cut 2 bases from V and 0 bases from J, with 7 bases between. This CDR3 has 14 residues. Germline V gives CDR1 MGHDK, CDR2 SYGVNS.

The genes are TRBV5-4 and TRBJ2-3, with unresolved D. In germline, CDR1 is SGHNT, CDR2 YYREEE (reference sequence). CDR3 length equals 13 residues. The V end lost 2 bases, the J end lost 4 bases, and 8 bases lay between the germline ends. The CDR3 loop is CASSFFSSDTQYF. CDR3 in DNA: TGTGCCAGCAGCTTCTTCAGTTCAGATACGCAGTATTTT.

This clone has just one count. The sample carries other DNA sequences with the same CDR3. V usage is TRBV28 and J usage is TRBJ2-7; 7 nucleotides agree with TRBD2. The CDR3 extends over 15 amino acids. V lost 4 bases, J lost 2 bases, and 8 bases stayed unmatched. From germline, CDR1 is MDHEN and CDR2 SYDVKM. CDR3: CASSSASGGPYEQYF. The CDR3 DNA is TGTGCCAGCAGTTCAGCCTCGGGGGGACCCTACGAGCAGTACTTC.

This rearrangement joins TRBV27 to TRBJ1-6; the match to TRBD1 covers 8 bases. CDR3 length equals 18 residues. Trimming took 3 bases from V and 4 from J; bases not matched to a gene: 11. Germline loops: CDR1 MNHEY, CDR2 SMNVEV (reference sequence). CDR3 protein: CASSFLGTGGGYNSPLHF. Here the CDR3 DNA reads TGTGCCAGCAGTTTTCTTGGGACAGGCGGGGGATATAATTCACCCCTCCACTTT.

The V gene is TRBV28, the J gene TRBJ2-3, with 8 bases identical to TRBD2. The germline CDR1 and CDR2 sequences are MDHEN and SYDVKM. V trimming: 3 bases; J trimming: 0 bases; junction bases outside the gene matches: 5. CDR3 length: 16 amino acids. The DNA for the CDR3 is TGTGCCAGCAGTTTTAGCGGGACGGCCAGCACAGATACGCAGTATTTT. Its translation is CASSFSGTASTDTQYF.